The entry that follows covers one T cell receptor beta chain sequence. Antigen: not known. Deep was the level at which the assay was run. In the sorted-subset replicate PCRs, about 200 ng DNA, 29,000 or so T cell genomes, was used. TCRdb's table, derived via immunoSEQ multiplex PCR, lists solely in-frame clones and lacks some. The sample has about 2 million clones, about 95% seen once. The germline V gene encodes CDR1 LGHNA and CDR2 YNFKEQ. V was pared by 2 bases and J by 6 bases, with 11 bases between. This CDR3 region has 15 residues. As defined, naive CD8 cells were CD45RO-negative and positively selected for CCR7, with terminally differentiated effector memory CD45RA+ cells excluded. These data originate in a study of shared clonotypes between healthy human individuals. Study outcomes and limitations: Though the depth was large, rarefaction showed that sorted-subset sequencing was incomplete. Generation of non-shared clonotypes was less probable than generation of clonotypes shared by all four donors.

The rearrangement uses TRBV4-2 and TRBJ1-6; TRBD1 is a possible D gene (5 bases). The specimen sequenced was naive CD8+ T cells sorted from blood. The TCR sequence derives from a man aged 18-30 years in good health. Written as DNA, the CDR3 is TGTGCCAGCAGCCAAAGGAGGGACGGTAATTCACCCCTCCACTTT. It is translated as CASSQRRDGNSPLHF.